This T cell receptor (beta chain) came from a study of preoperative IRX-2 immunotherapy in early breast cancer. This CDR3 spans 19 amino acids. V was clipped by 0 bases and J by 0 bases, with 18 bases between them. As for treatment: preoperative locoregional IRX-2 cytokine immunotherapy. Generated by immunoSEQ multiplex PCR, the TCRdb table keeps only in-frame clones and is missing some. Here the sample spans 60,000 or so clones, roughly 95% being singletons. V and J are TRBV6-7 and TRBJ1-3, with D unclear. TRBV6-7 is an ORF, with its function uncertain. The TCR originated in a human donor with breast cancer. The sample was taken from a patient treated with IRX-2 immunotherapy. As DNA, the CDR3 is TGTGCCAGCAGTTACTCGAAGCACGAGGAACAGCTCTCTGGAAACACCATATATTTT. The encoded protein is CASSYSKHEEQLSGNTIYF.